The source of this T cell receptor beta chain is a study of cytomegalovirus exposure and HLA in healthy donors. As for this clone: Its antigen is not known.

The study, taken as a whole, reports: The study found most TCR sequences rare, yet found some public TCRs in many donors. The authors enumerated roughly 160 TCR beta chains as linked to cytomegalovirus. It was reported that the classifier diagnosed cytomegalovirus status with high specificity and sensitivity in both the original and validation cohorts. CMV antigen specificity of three CMV-associated chains was confirmed in vitro.

TCRdb keeps only in-frame clones here, not all; method: immunoSEQ multiplex PCR. In the table there are about 180,000 clones, 86% of which are singletons. The CDR3 contains 11 residues. The specimen sequenced was PBMCs. The chain combines TRBV21-1 with TRBJ2-1; the table's D call, TRBD2, was not checked against the DNA. TRBV21-1 is a pseudogene. This TCR was recovered from a man younger than 30 in good health and CMV-seropositive. The chain's CDR3 is CASSTPWEVIF. The CDR3 coding sequence is TGTGCCAGCAGCACCCCCTGGGAGGTTATCTTC.